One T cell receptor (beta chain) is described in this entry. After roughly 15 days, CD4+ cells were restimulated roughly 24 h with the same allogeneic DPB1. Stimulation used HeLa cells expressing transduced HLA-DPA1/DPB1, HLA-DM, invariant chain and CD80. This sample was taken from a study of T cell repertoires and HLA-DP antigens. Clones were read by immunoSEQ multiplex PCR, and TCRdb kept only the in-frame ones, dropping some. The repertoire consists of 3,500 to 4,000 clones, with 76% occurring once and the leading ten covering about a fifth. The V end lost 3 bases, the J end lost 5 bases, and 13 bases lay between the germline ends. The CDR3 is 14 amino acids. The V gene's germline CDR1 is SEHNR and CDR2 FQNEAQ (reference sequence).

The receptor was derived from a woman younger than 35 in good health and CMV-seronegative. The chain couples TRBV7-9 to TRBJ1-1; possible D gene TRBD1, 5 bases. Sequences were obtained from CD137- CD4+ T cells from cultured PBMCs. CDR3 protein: CASSFQEQVTEAFF. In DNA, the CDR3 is TGTGCCAGCAGCTTCCAAGAACAGGTTACTGAAGCTTTCTTT.